These 26 T cell receptor beta chains were sequenced from one sample in a study of T-cell memory formation after mild COVID-19. TCRdb used MiXCR to reprocess the 5' RACE reads, holding one entry per CDR3 protein. The sample includes under 200,000 distinct CDR3 sequences, approximately 10% of them seen just once. Sequencing was carried out using PBMCs or a T cell subset sorted from them (not recorded which). All receptors come from a man aged 18 to 29 who had mild COVID-19 (a few samples of this study predate the infection). Cell type and time point are not known.

The rearrangement joins TRBV14 to TRBJ1-3; no firm D call. Germline values: CDR1 SGHDN, CDR2 FVKESK. The CDR3 consists of 16 residues. The V and J ends lost 4 bases and 3 bases respectively, with 16 bases between them. CDR3 loop: CASSPPGSLFGNTIYF. CDR3 DNA sequence: TGTGCCAGCAGCCCCCCCGGGTCGCTCTTTGGAAACACCATATATTTT.

This clonotype turned up a few times. The chain combines TRBV29-1 with TRBJ2-1, with 9 bases lining up with TRBD2. CDR1 is SQVTM and CDR2 is ANQGSEA in the germline V gene. The CDR3 has 12 residues. V lost 6 bases and J lost 9; bases outside the gene matches: 6. This CDR3 is CSVSVAGVEQFF. The CDR3 DNA is TGCAGCGTGTCCGTAGCGGGGGTTGAGCAGTTCTTC.

The gene calls are TRBV7-6 and TRBJ2-2; D remains unclear. The CDR3 runs 14 residues. The V and J ends lost 6 bases and 1 base respectively, with 9 bases between them. CDR1 is SGHVS, CDR2 FNYEAQ, per germline. CDR3 protein: CASSFTENTGELFF. The CDR3, as DNA: TGTGCCAGCAGTTTCACAGAGAACACCGGGGAGCTGTTTTTT.

Many counts were recorded for this clonotype. The chain couples TRBV4-1 to TRBJ2-3; D may match TRBD1 or TRBD2 (6 bases each). Trimming cost V 4 bases and J 0 bases, with 23 bases left between them. CDR3 length equals 19 residues. CDR1 MGHRA and CDR2 YSYEKL come from the germline V gene. CDR3 protein: CASSLSPGAPLGSTDTQYF. The CDR3 nucleotides are TGCGCCAGCAGCCTTTCCCCGGGGGCGCCTCTAGGTAGCACAGATACGCAGTATTTT.

CDR3 DNA: TGTGCCAGCAGCCGAAGACAGGGGCTCTATGGCTACACCTTC. Its translation is CASSRRQGLYGYTF. The gene calls are TRBV3-1 and TRBJ1-2, with 8 bases fitting TRBD1. V shed 4 bases and J 4 bases; nucleotides not matched to a gene: 5. The germline CDR1 and CDR2 sequences are LGHDT and YNNKEL (reference sequence). There are 14 residues in the CDR3.

This clonotype occurred many times. This CDR3 reads CASSQASSEQYV. Here the CDR3 DNA reads TGCGCCAGCAGCCAAGCCTCCTCCGAGCAGTACGTC. J is TRBJ2-7 and V is TRBV4-3; D call uncertain. This CDR3 is built from 12 residues. Germline lookup yields CDR1 LGHNA and CDR2 YSLEER.

The chain combines TRBV5-5 with TRBJ1-5; the D is unclear. V was shortened by 3 bases and J by 4 bases, with 8 bases between the two germline ends. Germline V gives CDR1 SGHKS, CDR2 YYEKEE (reference sequence). The CDR3 has 13 residues. The CDR3 is CASSSGRNQPQHF. CDR3 coding DNA: TGTGCCAGCAGCTCGGGGAGAAATCAGCCCCAGCATTTT.

The genes are TRBV2 and TRBJ2-1, with TRBD2 matching over 9 bases. Germline CDR1 is SNHLY and CDR2 is FYNNEI. V dropped 2 bases and J dropped 4; count of bases not matched to a gene: 3. CDR3 size: 15 residues. This CDR3 reads CASSELAGQYNEQFF. The CDR3 region has the DNA TGTGCCAGCAGTGAACTAGCGGGACAATACAATGAGCAGTTCTTC.

V usage is TRBV24-1 and J usage is TRBJ2-3; D tentatively fits TRBD1 or TRBD2 (6 bases each). The CDR3 loop spans 13 amino acids. In germline, CDR1 is KGHDR, CDR2 SFDVKD. V was pared by 6 bases and J by 4 bases, with 10 bases between. CDR3 protein: CATSPGEADTQYF. The CDR3 nucleotides read TGTGCCACCAGTCCAGGGGAGGCAGATACGCAGTATTTT.

The chain recombines TRBV7-8 with TRBJ1-2, with a tentative D call TRBD1 (5 bases). The length of the CDR3 is 13 residues. Trimming took 8 bases from V and 2 from J, leaving 12 bases between them. Germline loops: CDR1 SGHVS, CDR2 FQNEAQ. CDR3 in amino acids: CASGLRVNYGYTF. As DNA, the CDR3 is TGTGCCAGCGGCCTCAGGGTAAACTATGGCTACACCTTC.

This clonotype was counted a few times. The V gene is TRBV4-1, the J gene TRBJ1-1; possible D gene TRBD1, 5 bases. Germline V gives CDR1 MGHRA, CDR2 YSYEKL. The CDR3 contains 17 residues. V lost 1 base and J lost 1, with 16 bases in between. CDR3 in amino acids: CASSQVRSRQKNTEAFF. The CDR3 region has the DNA TGCGCCAGCAGCCAAGTCCGATCAAGACAGAAGAACACTGAAGCTTTCTTT.

This clonotype was detected a few times. The chain has TRBV3-1 and TRBJ1-1; D uncertain. Germline CDR1 reads LGHDT; CDR2 reads YNNKEL (reference sequence). CDR3 length: 13 amino acids. Between the trimmed V and J ends, which lost 0 bases and 10 bases, there was a span of 12 bases. This CDR3 is CASSQDTLVGAFF. CDR3 nucleotide sequence: TGTGCCAGCAGCCAAGATACCCTAGTTGGAGCTTTCTTT.

A few counts support this clonotype. This chain uses TRBV18 with TRBJ2-5; D perhaps matches TRBD1 (5 bases). The CDR3 consists of 14 residues. Trimming took 3 bases from V and 0 from J, leaving 8 bases between them. Germline CDR1 is KGHSH and CDR2 is LQKENI. In nucleotides, the CDR3 is TGTGCCAGCTCACCGACAGCCAACCAAGAGACCCAGTACTTC. It codes for CASSPTANQETQYF.

The V and J genes are TRBV7-2 and TRBJ2-7, with 9 bases lining up with TRBD1. Trimming at V came to 5 bases and at J to 9 bases, leaving 8 bases not matched to a gene. The CDR3 has 13 amino acids. CDR1 is SGHTA, CDR2 FQGNSA, per germline. CDR3 in DNA: TGTGCCAGCAGCGATACAGGGGGCACAGGGCAGTACTTC. This translates into CASSDTGGTGQYF.

This clonotype was seen more than once but under ten times. The chain is built from TRBV7-2 and TRBJ1-4; TRBD1 matches at 8 bases. Unmatched junction bases numbered 2, after V lost 3 bases and J lost 5 bases. Germline V CDR1 and CDR2: SGHTA, FQGNSA. CDR3 size: 14 residues. The CDR3, as DNA: TGTGCCAGCAGCTTCACAGGGGGAAATGAAAAACTGTTTTTT. Protein: CASSFTGGNEKLFF.

A few counts support this clonotype. This chain's CDR3 is CASSYGGTGQPQHF. The CDR3 DNA reads TGTGCCAGCAGTTACGGAGGGACAGGGCAGCCCCAGCATTTT. The gene calls are TRBV6-2 or TRBV6-3 and TRBJ1-5, with 9 bases identical to TRBD1. The CDR3 loop spans 14 amino acids. V shed 2 bases, J shed 7 bases, and the junction held 3 bases outside the gene matches. In germline, CDR1 is MNHEY, CDR2 SVGEGT.

Written as DNA, the CDR3 is TGTGCCATCAGTGAGCGGGGCTACAATGAGCAGTTCTTC. It specifies CAISERGYNEQFF. J is TRBJ2-1 and V is TRBV10-3; maybe TRBD2 (5 bases). The CDR3 runs 13 residues. The germline CDR1 and CDR2 sequences are ENHRY and SYGVKD. V dropped 2 bases and J dropped 3 bases, with 5 bases sitting between them.

This clonotype turned up a few times. The chain recombines TRBV7-2 with TRBJ2-1, with no clear D. The germline CDR1 and CDR2 sequences are SGHTA and FQGNSA. CDR3 length equals 14 residues. Trimming left V 2 bases short and J 3 bases short, with 8 bases between. CDR3 protein: CASSLWTDYNEQFF. The CDR3 nucleotides are TGTGCCAGCAGCTTATGGACGGACTACAATGAGCAGTTCTTC.

This chain links TRBV20-1 with TRBJ2-7, with TRBD1 as a possible D gene (6 bases). Trimming left V 3 bases short and J 3 bases short, with 15 bases between. The CDR3 sequence is 14 residues long. Germline CDR1 and CDR2: DFQATT and SNEGSKA (reference sequence). In DNA, the CDR3 is TGCAGTGCTAGGTCTCGGGACACCTACTACGAGCAGTACGTC. This translates into CSARSRDTYYEQYV.

This clonotype was seen a few times. The V call is TRBV5-4, the J call TRBJ2-5; D perhaps matches TRBD2 (6 bases). V was trimmed by 0 bases and J by 5 bases, leaving 8 bases between them. This CDR3 has 13 residues. The germline CDR1 and CDR2 sequences are SGHNT and YYREEE (reference sequence). Written as DNA, the CDR3 is TGTGCCAGCAGCTTGGGGGGGGTGGAGACCCAGTACTTC. This sequence encodes CASSLGGVETQYF. Drawing the rest from reference TRBV5-4 and TRBJ2-5, the complete variable domain is ETGVTQSPTHLIKTRGQQVTLRCSSQSGHNTVSWYQQALGQGPQFIFQYYREEENGRGNFPPRFSGLQFPNYSSELNVNALELDDSALYLCASSLGGVETQYFGPGTRLLVL.

There are a few counts of this clonotype. The rearrangement uses TRBV29-1 and TRBJ1-1; 7 bases are shared with TRBD1. The CDR3 spans 12 residues. Germline loops: CDR1 SQVTM, CDR2 ANQGSEA. Trimming cost V 6 bases and J 3 bases; bases outside gene matches: 4. The CDR3 region has the DNA TGCAGCGTCGGACAGGCGCACACTGAAGCTTTCTTT. Residues: CSVGQAHTEAFF.

The rearrangement links TRBV6-1 to TRBJ2-2, with 10 bases fitting TRBD1. Germline lookup yields CDR1 MNHNS and CDR2 SASEGT. The CDR3 length is 13 residues. Unmatched junction bases numbered 1, after V lost 6 bases and J lost 6 bases. The CDR3 is CASRGQGSGELFF. The CDR3 DNA is TGTGCCAGCAGGGGACAGGGGTCCGGGGAGCTGTTTTTT.

CDR3 nucleotide sequence: TGTGCCAGCAGATTAGGGTTGGGGTCAGGGGCCAACGTCCTGACTTTC. Residues: CASRLGLGSGANVLTF. The rearrangement links TRBV7-3 to TRBJ2-6; no firm D call. The CDR3 is 16 residues long. Germline CDR1 is SGHTA and CDR2 is FQGTGA. Trimming removed 6 bases at V and 4 bases at J, with 16 bases between.

This rearrangement joins TRBV3-1 to TRBJ1-3, with TRBD1 matching 8 bases. Losses at the gene ends were 1 base for V and 3 bases for J; bases not matched to a gene: 8. The germline V gene encodes CDR1 LGHDT and CDR2 YNNKEL (reference sequence). The CDR3 has 17 residues. The CDR3 nucleotides read TGTGCCAGCAGCCAAGCTGAAAGGACAGGGAGTGGAAACACCATATATTTT. Translation: CASSQAERTGSGNTIYF.

The chain employs TRBV20-1 and TRBJ1-5; D gene ambiguous. Germline V gene data show CDR1 as DFQATT and CDR2 as SNEGSKA (reference sequence). The CDR3 totals 17 residues. The V gene lost 4 bases and the J gene lost 0 bases, with 19 bases spanning the gap. CDR3 sequence: CSATPSRESYSNQPQHF. CDR3 bases: TGCAGTGCTACCCCCTCACGGGAGTCTTATAGCAATCAGCCCCAGCATTTT.

V gene TRBV5-5 combines with J gene TRBJ2-1; 10 bases match TRBD2. Losses at the gene ends were 4 bases for V and 2 bases for J; bases not matched to a gene: 3. Germline-derived CDR1 and CDR2 are SGHKS and YYEKEE (reference sequence). The length of the CDR3 is 15 residues. The CDR3 region is CASSILAGTYNEQFF. In DNA form, the CDR3 reads TGTGCCAGCAGCATACTAGCGGGGACCTACAATGAGCAGTTCTTC.